The clone carrying this T cell receptor (beta chain) turned up a few times. The target antigen is unknown. These data come from a study of CD8 T cells in ankylosing spondylitis. Whole-study results and caveats: Ankylosing spondylitis blood seemed to carry a telltale TCR beta motif made of roughly 8 highly homologous variants.

Trimming cost V 0 bases and J 9 bases, with 13 bases left between them. Germline V gives CDR1 SGHRS, CDR2 YFSETQ. The CDR3 loop spans 14 amino acids. Quantitative 5'-RACE with molecular barcodes was used to make the TCR beta libraries. TCRdb re-analysed the 5' RACE reads in MiXCR, keeping a single row per CDR3 protein. This table has 800,000 to 900,000 distinct CDR3 sequences, around 11% appearing once. The V call is TRBV5-1, the J call TRBJ2-1; perhaps D is TRBD1 or TRBD2 (5 bases each). What was sequenced was blood, either unsorted or a sorted T cell fraction (not recorded which). The sequence was collected from a male donor with ankylosing spondylitis. The CDR3 spells CASSLVGPQGEQFF. CDR3 nucleotides: TGCGCCAGCAGCTTGGTGGGACCGCAGGGTGAGCAGTTCTTC.